This T cell receptor beta chain was obtained from a study of shared clonotypes between healthy human individuals. In the original processing: ImmunoSEQ output held junction-only sequences without quality scores, so filtering differed. Produced via immunoSEQ multiplex PCR; TCRdb's table is partial and in-frame only. Clone size and the V and J calls come from that table; the DNA yielded D and trimming. This sample has 850,000 to 1,100,000 clones, with 70% to 80% found just once. Into CD45RA+ naive and CD45RA-negative memory subsets, the CD4+ cells were split. The source material was memory CD4+ T cells from PBMCs. The subset is: CD45RA-negative fraction. This receptor was obtained from a man in his late teens or twenties in good health. Some clones in this sample may be carry-over from other donors' samples.

CDR3 sequence: CASSPSSRNTEAFF. CDR3 in DNA: TGTGCCAGCAGTCCCAGTTCAAGGAACACTGAAGCTTTCTTT. The V call is TRBV27, the J call TRBJ1-1; D not certain. From germline, CDR1 is MNHEY and CDR2 SMNVEV (reference sequence). The CDR3 extends over 14 amino acids. V gave up 5 bases and J gave up 1 base, with 11 bases separating them.